This is a list of T cell receptor beta chains from one sample in a study of T and B cells in COVID-19 patients. Each CDR3 protein is one row after TCRdb ran MiXCR on the multiplex PCR reads. The table shows 8,300 or so distinct CDR3 sequences, with 20% to 30% occurring only once. Sequenced: blood. The receptors shown here come from a human donor with active COVID-19. CDR3s include the opening cysteine and the closing phenylalanine or tryptophan. D genes are given only for firm matches. Size values are once, few and many counts, or a class for expanded clones, and some rows have none.

j_gene,abundance,v_gene,d_gene,CDR3nt,CDR3aa
TRBJ1-2,medium-sized,TRBV29-1,-,TGCAGCGTTGAAAACTATAGCTCGCAGGAAGGCCTCTATGGCTACACCTTC,CSVENYSSQEGLYGYTF
TRBJ2-7,-,TRBV19,TRBD2,TGTGCCAGTAGTATAGATATAGCGGGAGAGGAGCAGTACTTC,CASSIDIAGEEQYF
TRBJ2-3,-,TRBV19,-,TGTGCCAGTAGCCCGGGTGGGGGGACAGATACGCAGTATTTT,CASSPGGGTDTQYF
TRBJ2-7,-,TRBV11-2,TRBD1,TGTGCCAGCAGAGGACAGGCCTACGAGCAGTACTTC,CASRGQAYEQYF
TRBJ2-7,few,TRBV12-3/TRBV12-4,-,TGTGCCAGCAGTTTACGTACAAGCGAGCAGTACTTC,CASSLRTSEQYF
TRBJ2-2,many,TRBV18,TRBD2,TGTGCCAGCTCACCACTCGGGCTAGCGGGAAGTCGGGCCGGGGAGCTGTTTTTT,CASSPLGLAGSRAGELFF
TRBJ2-6,few,TRBV12-3/TRBV12-4,TRBD2,TGTGCCAGCAGTTCCGGGACTAACTCTGGGGCCAACGTCCTGACTTTC,CASSSGTNSGANVLTF
TRBJ2-7,medium-sized,TRBV6-5,-,TGTGCCAGCAGGCCAGACATACCGGGCTCCTACGAGCAGTACTTC,CASRPDIPGSYEQYF
TRBJ1-5,few,TRBV27,-,TGTGCCAGCAGTTTTGGGTGGGCGACGGCTAATCAGCCCCAGCATTTT,CASSFGWATANQPQHF
TRBJ2-3,-,TRBV6-4,TRBD2,TGTGCCAGCAGCAGCGGGGCAACAGATACGCAGTATTTT,CASSSGATDTQYF
TRBJ2-7,once,TRBV28,-,TGTGCCAGCAGTCCCCCCTTCCTCGGGCAGTACTTC,CASSPPFLGQYF
TRBJ1-2,few,TRBV5-1,TRBD1,TGCGCCAGCAGCTTGGGAGGGACAGGGAATGGCTACACCTTC,CASSLGGTGNGYTF
TRBJ1-1,-,TRBV6-6,TRBD1,TGTGCCAGCAGTTACGGGCAGGGGGGCACTGAAGCTTTCTTT,CASSYGQGGTEAFF
TRBJ2-2,few,TRBV10-3,TRBD2,TGTGCCATCCCTAGCGGGGGGTCGGGCACCGGGGAGCTGTTTTTT,CAIPSGGSGTGELFF
TRBJ2-7,medium-sized,TRBV19,-,TGTGCCAGTAGTAACCCCCCAACAGGTACAGGATCATACGAGCAGTACTTC,CASSNPPTGTGSYEQYF
TRBJ1-1,few,TRBV10-2,-,TGCGCCAGCAGTGGCGGCAGAAGATTGAACACTGAAGCTTTCTTT,CASSGGRRLNTEAFF
TRBJ2-3,-,TRBV20-1,TRBD2,TGCAGTGCTAGTATGTCCAGCGGGAGTACAGATACGCAGTATTTT,CSASMSSGSTDTQYF
TRBJ2-7,-,TRBV29-1,TRBD2,TGCAGCGTTGAATTTCTAGCGGGGAACTACGAGCAGTACTTC,CSVEFLAGNYEQYF
TRBJ1-4,medium-sized,TRBV27,TRBD1,TGTGCCAGCAGTCAAGGGGGCTGGGGTGAAAAACTGTTTTTT,CASSQGGWGEKLFF
TRBJ2-6,-,TRBV5-1,-,TGCGCCAGCAGCTTGATTGGCAGGGGATCCGGGGCCAACGTCCTGACTTTC,CASSLIGRGSGANVLTF
TRBJ2-7,medium-sized,TRBV19,-,TGTGCCAGTAGTATAGGCCCAGAGACCTACGAGCAGTACTTC,CASSIGPETYEQYF
TRBJ1-6,medium-sized,TRBV6-5,TRBD1,TGTGCCAGCAGCCCCTCCGGGACAGGGAATTCACCCCTCCACTTT,CASSPSGTGNSPLHF
TRBJ2-1,-,TRBV6-2/TRBV6-3,TRBD2,TGTGCCAGCGGGGTACTAGCGTCCTACAATGAGCAGTTCTTC,CASGVLASYNEQFF
TRBJ1-5,-,TRBV6-5,-,TGTGCCAGCAGTTTACTGGACAATCAGCCCCAGCATTTT,CASSLLDNQPQHF
TRBJ2-3,-,TRBV7-9,TRBD1,TGTGCCAGCAGCTTAGCGGCAGGGGGAGCAGATACGCAGTATTTT,CASSLAAGGADTQYF
TRBJ2-7,medium-sized,TRBV5-6,TRBD2,TGTGCCAGCAGCTTGCCCCGGACTAGCGGCACCTACGAGCAGTACTTC,CASSLPRTSGTYEQYF